This T cell receptor (beta chain) was identified in a study of identical twins. From the 5' RACE reads, TCRdb called clonotypes with MiXCR, one entry per CDR3 protein. The sample records about 660,000 distinct CDR3 sequences, 8.5% to 9% being singletons. This clonotype was counted only a few times. This CDR3 has 13 amino acids. This same sample was also taken into another study, of yellow fever vaccine responses in identical twins.

The chain uses TRBV21-1 and TRBJ1-4; TRBD1, the table's D call, lacks a check against the DNA. TRBV21-1 constitutes a pseudogene. This TCR derives from a woman aged 18-29 years in good health. Input material: PBMCs. For the CDR3, the DNA is TGTGCCAGCAGCATAGGACAGGGGGAAAAACTGTTTTTT. Its protein product is CASSIGQGEKLFF.